This T cell receptor (beta chain) was identified in a study of beta chain features in type 1 diabetes. Study findings and constraints: A pattern of fewer insertions and more deletions at VDJ junctions was seen in type 1 diabetes patients.

The CDR3 is 15 residues long. CDR1 KGHSH and CDR2 LQKENI come from the germline V gene. V lost 3 bases and J lost 0, with 9 bases in between. Markers CD45RO/CCR7/CD25/CD127/CD95/CD27 served to sort CD4+ naive, central memory, regulatory and stem cell-like memory cells. The isolated RNA, all of it, was reverse transcribed, so expressed TCRB transcripts were what got sequenced. The protocol was immunoSEQ multiplex PCR, while the TCRdb copy is restricted to in-frame clones and leaves out a portion. The table shows around 58,000 clones, with around three fifths occurring only once. A note on this clone: As yet, its antigen is unknown. The sample contains more than one DNA sequence encoding this CDR3.

This TCR was sampled from a woman under 30 in good health. Material: Tregs from blood. The gene calls are TRBV18 and TRBJ2-4; D uncertain. Written as DNA, the CDR3 is TGTGCCAGCTCACCCCCCCTTCTAGCCAAAAACATTCAGTACTTC. This translates into CASSPPLLAKNIQYF.